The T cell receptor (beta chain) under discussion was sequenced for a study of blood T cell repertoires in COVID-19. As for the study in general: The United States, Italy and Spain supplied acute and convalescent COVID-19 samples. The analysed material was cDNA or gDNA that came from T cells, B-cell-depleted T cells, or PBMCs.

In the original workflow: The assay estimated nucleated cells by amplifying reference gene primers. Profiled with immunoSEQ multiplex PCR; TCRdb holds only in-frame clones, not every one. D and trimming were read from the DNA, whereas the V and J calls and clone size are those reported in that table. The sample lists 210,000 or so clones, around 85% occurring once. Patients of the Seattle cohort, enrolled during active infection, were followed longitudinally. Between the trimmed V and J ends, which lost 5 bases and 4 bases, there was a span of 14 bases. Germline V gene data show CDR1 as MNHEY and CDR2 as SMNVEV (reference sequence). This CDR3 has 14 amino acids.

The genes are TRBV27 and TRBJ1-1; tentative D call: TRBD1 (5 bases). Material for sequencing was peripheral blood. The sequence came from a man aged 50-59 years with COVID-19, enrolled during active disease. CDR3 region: CASSLAGQITEAFF. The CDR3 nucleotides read TGTGCCAGCAGTCTAGCGGGGCAGATCACTGAAGCTTTCTTT.